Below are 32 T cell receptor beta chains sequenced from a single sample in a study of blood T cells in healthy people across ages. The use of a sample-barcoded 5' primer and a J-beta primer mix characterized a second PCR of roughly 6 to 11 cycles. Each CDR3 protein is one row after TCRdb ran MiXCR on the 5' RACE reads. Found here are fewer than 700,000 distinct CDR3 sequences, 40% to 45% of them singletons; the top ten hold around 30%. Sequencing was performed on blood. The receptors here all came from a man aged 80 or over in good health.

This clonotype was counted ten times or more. DNA for the CDR3: TGCAGTGCTAGAGGGACTTCCGGCTACGAGCAGTACTTC. Encoded protein: CSARGTSGYEQYF. The chain recombines TRBV20-1 with TRBJ2-7, with a weak D call TRBD2 (5 bases). The V end lost 1 base, the J end lost 3 bases, and 10 bases lay between the germline ends. The germline CDR1 and CDR2 sequences are DFQATT and SNEGSKA (reference sequence). This CDR3 contains 13 residues.

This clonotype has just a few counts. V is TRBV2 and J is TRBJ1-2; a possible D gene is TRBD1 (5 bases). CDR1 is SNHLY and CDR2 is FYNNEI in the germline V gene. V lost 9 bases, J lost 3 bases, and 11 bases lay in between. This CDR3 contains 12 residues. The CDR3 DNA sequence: TGTGCCAGTAGGGACCAGTACTATGGCTACACCTTC. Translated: CASRDQYYGYTF.

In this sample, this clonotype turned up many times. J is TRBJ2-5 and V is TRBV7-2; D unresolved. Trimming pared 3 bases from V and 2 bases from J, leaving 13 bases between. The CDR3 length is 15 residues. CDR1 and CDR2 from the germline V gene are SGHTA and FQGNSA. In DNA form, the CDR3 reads TGTGCCAGCAGCTTTGACATAGGGTTACAAGAGACCCAGTACTTC. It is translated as CASSFDIGLQETQYF.

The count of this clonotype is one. Written as DNA, the CDR3 is TGTGCCAGCAGTCAAGACAACAACTTCTACGAGCAGTACTTC. Residues: CASSQDNNFYEQYF. V gene TRBV12-3 or TRBV12-4 combines with J gene TRBJ2-7, with D uncertain. There are 14 residues in the CDR3. V lost 5 bases to trimming and J lost 3 bases, with 14 bases between them.

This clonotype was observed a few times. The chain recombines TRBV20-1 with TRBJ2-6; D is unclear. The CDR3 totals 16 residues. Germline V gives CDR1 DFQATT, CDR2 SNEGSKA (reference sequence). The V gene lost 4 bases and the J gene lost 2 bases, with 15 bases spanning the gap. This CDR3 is CSANSLVGAGANVLTF. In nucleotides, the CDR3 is TGCAGTGCTAATTCCTTAGTGGGCGCTGGGGCCAACGTCCTGACTTTC.

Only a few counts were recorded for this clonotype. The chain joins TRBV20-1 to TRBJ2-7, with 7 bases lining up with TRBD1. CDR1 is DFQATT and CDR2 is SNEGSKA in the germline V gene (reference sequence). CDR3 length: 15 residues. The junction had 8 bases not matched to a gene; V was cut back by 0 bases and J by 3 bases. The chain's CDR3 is CSARDDRANNYEQYF. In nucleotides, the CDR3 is TGCAGTGCTAGAGATGACAGGGCAAATAACTACGAGCAGTACTTC.

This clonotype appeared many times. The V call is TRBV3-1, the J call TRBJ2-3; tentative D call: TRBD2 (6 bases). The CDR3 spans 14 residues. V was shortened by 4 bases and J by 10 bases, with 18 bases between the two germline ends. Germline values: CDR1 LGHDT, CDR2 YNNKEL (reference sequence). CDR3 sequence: CASSPTRRAGPQYF. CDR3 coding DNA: TGTGCCAGCAGCCCGACCCGGAGGGCCGGTCCGCAGTATTTT.

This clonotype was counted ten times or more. This CDR3 reads CASSQEPGGGYEQYF. CDR3 coding DNA: TGCGCCAGCAGCCAAGAACCAGGGGGAGGCTACGAGCAGTACTTC. The chain couples TRBV4-3 to TRBJ2-7; weak D call: TRBD1 (7 bases). Germline V gives CDR1 LGHNA, CDR2 YSLEER. Deletions cut 0 bases from V and 3 bases from J, with 12 bases between. The CDR3 has 15 residues.

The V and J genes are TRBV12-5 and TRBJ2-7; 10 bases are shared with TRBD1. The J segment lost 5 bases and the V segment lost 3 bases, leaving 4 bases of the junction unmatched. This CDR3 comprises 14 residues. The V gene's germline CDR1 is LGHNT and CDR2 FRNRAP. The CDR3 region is CASGFGQGGDEQYF. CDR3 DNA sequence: TGTGCTAGTGGTTTCGGACAGGGGGGTGACGAGCAGTACTTC.

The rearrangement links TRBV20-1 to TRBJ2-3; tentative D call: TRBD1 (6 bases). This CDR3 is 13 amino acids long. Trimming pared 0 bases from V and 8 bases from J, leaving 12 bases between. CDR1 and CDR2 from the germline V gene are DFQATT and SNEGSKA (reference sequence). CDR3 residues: CSARDRGRVTQYF. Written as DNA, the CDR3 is TGCAGTGCTAGAGACAGGGGACGAGTTACGCAGTATTTT.

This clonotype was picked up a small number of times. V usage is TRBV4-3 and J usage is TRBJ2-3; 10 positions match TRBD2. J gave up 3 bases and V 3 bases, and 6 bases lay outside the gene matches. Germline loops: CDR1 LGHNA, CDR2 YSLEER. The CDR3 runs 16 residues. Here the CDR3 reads CASSHLLAGGTDTQYF. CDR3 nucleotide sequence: TGCGCCAGCAGCCACCTCTTAGCGGGAGGAACAGATACGCAGTATTTT.

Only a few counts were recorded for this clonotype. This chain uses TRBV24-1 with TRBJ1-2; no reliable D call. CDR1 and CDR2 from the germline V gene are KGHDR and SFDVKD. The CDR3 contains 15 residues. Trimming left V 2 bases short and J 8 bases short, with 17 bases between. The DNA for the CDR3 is TGTGCCACCAGTGATTCCTCCGGACGGTCGTGCGGCTACACCTTC. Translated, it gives CATSDSSGRSCGYTF.

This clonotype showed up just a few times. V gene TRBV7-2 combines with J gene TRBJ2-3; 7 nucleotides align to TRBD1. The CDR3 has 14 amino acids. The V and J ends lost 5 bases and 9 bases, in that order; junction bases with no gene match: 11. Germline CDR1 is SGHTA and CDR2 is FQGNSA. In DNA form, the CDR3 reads TGTGCCAGCAGCCCCGACAGGGCCCTAGGCACGCAGTATTTT. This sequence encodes CASSPDRALGTQYF. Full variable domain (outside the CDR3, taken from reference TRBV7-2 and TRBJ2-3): GAGVSQSPSNKVTEKGKDVELRCDPISGHTALYWYRQSLGQGLEFLIYFQGNSAPDKSGLPSDRFSAERTGGSVSTLTIQRTQQEDSAVYLCASSPDRALGTQYFGPGTRLTVL.

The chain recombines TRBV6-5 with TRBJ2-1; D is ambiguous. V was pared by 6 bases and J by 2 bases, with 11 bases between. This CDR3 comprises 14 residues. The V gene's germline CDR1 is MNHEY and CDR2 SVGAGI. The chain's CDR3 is CASRLDLTYNEQFF. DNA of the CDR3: TGTGCCAGCAGGCTAGACTTAACCTACAATGAGCAGTTCTTC.

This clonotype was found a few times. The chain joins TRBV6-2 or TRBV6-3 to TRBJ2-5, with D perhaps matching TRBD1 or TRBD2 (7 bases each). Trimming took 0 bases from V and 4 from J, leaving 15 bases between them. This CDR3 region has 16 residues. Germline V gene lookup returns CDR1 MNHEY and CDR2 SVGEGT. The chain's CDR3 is CASSYSGRGRRETQYF. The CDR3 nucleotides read TGTGCCAGCAGTTACTCGGGGAGGGGGCGAAGAGAGACCCAGTACTTC.

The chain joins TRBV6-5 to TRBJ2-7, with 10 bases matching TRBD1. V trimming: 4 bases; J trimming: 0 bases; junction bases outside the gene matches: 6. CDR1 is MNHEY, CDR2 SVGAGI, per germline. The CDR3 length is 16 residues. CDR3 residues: CASSSGTGAISYEQYF. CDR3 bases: TGTGCCAGCAGTTCCGGGACAGGGGCCATCTCCTACGAGCAGTACTTC.

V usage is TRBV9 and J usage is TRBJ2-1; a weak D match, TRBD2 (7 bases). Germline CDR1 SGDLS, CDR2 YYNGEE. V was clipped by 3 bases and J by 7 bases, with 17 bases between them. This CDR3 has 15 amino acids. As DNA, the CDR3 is TGTGCCAGCAGCGAACAGGGAGGGTTCCCTAATGAGCAGTTCTTC. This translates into CASSEQGGFPNEQFF.

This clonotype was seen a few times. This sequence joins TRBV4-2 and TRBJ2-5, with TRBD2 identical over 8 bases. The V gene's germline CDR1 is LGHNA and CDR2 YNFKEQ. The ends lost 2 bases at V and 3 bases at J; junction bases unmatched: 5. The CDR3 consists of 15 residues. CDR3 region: CASSQRLAPEETQYF. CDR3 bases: TGTGCCAGCAGCCAAAGACTAGCGCCAGAAGAGACCCAGTACTTC.

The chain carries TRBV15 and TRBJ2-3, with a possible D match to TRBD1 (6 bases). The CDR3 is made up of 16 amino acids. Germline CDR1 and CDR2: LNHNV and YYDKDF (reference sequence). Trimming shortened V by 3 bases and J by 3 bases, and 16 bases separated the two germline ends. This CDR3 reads CATSSRTGIGTDTQYF. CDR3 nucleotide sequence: TGTGCCACCAGCAGCCGCACAGGGATTGGGACAGATACGCAGTATTTT.

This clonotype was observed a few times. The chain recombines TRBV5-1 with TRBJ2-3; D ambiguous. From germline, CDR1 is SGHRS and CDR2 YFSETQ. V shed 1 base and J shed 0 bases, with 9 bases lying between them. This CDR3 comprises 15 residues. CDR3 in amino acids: CASSLQSFSTDTQYF. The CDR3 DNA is TGCGCCAGCAGCTTGCAGTCTTTCAGCACAGATACGCAGTATTTT.

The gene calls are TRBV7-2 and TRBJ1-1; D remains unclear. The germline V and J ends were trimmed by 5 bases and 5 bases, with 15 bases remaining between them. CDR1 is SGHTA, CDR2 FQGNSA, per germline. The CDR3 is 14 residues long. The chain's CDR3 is CASSQGGARTEAFF. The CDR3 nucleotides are TGTGCCAGCAGCCAAGGTGGAGCGCGAACTGAAGCTTTCTTT.

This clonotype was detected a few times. The CDR3 DNA reads TGTGCCAGCAGCACCGGGACCCCTTTTCGCGATGAGCAGTTCTTC. It encodes CASSTGTPFRDEQFF. V is TRBV7-2 and J is TRBJ2-1; D may be TRBD1 or TRBD2 (5 bases each). Germline CDR1 is SGHTA and CDR2 is FQGNSA. V shed 5 bases and J shed 8 bases, with 19 bases lying between them. The CDR3 consists of 15 residues.

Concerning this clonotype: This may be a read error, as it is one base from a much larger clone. In nucleotides, the CDR3 is TGTGCCAGCAGGGCTCAGGGGGTTGGCTGGTACGAGCAGTACTTC. Amino acids: CASRAQGVGWYEQYF. The chain has TRBV27 and TRBJ2-7; 7 bases are a match to TRBD1. This CDR3 is 15 amino acids long. J gave up 4 bases and V 6 bases, and 12 bases lay outside the gene matches. Germline lookup yields CDR1 MNHEY and CDR2 SMNVEV (reference sequence).

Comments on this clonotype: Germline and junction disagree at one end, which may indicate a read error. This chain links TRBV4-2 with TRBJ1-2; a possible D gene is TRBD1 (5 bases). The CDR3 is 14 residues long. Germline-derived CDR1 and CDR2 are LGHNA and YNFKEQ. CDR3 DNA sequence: TGTGCCGGCAGCCAAGCAGCCAGGGATAGTGGCTACACCTTC. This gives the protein CAGSQAARDSGYTF.

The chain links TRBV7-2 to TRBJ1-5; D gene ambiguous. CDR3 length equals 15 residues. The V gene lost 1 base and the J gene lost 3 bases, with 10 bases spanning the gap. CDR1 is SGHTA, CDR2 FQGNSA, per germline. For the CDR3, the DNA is TGTGCCAGCAGCTTAGAGGCGCGACTCAATCAGCCCCAGCATTTT. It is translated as CASSLEARLNQPQHF.

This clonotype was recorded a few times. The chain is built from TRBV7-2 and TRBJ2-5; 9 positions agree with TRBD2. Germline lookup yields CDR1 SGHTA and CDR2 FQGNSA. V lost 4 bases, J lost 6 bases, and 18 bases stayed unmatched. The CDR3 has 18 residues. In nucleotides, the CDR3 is TGTGCCAGCAGCTCCGCGGGGAGCGGGAGGAGTCGGGTTCAGACCCAGTACTTC. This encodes CASSSAGSGRSRVQTQYF.

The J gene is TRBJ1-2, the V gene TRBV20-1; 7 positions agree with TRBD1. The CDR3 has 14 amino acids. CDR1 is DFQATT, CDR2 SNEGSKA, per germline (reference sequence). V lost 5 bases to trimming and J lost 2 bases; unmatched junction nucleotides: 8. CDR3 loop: CSARGRGGNYGYTF. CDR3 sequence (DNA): TGCAGTGCTCGTGGCAGGGGGGGGAACTATGGCTACACCTTC.

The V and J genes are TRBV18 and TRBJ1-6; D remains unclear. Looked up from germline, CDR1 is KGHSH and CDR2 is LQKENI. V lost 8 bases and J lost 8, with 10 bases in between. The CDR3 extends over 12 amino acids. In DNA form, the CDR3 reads TGTGCCAGCAGAGAGCACCATTCACCCCTCCACTTT. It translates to CASREHHSPLHF.

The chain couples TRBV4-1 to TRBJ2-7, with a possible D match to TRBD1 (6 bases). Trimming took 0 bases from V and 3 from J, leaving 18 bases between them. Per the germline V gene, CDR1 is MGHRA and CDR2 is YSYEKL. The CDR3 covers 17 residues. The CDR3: CASSQETHRGRGYEQYF. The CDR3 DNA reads TGCGCCAGCAGCCAAGAGACGCACCGGGGCAGGGGCTACGAGCAGTACTTC.

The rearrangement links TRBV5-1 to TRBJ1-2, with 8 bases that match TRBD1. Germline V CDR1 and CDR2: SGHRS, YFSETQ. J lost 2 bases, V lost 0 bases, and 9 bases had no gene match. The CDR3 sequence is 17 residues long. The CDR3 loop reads CASSLGVDRDRNYGYTF. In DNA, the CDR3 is TGCGCCAGCAGCTTGGGAGTGGACAGGGACCGAAACTATGGCTACACCTTC.

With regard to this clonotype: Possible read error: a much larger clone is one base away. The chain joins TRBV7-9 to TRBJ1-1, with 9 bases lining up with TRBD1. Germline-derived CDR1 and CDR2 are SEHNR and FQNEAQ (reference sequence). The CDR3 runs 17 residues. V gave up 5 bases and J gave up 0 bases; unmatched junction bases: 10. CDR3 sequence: CASSHAGTGLLNTEAFF. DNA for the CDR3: TGTGCCAGCAGCCACGCCGGGACAGGGCTCTTGAACACTGAAGCTTTCTTT.

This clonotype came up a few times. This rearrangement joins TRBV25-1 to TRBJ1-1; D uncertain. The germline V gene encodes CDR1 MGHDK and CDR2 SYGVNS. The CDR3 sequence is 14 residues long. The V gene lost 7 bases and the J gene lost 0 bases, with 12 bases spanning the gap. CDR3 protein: CASKFSGLNTEAFF. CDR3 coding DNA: TGTGCCAGCAAATTTTCCGGGCTGAACACTGAAGCTTTCTTT. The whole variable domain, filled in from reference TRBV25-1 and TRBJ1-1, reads EADIYQTPRYLVIGTGKKITLECSQTMGHDKMYWYQQDPGMELHLIHYSYGVNSTEKGDLSSESTVSRIRTEHFPLTLESARPSHTSQYLCASKFSGLNTEAFFGQGTRLTVV.